This section outlines one TCR beta chain sequence together with its context. TCRdb's table, derived via immunoSEQ multiplex PCR, lists solely in-frame clones and lacks some. Among about 660,000 clones, approximately 89% were seen once, and the ten largest hold 0.0094%. This CDR3 contains 19 residues. Trimming took off 5 bases at V and 0 bases at J, with 23 bases between the two ends. Per germline, CDR1 MDHEN and CDR2 SYDVKM. This record comes from a study of shared T cell receptors in the human thymus. These data were also reused for a study on human thymus T cells. Per that paper: Donors were healthy Finnish infants having corrective surgery for congenital heart defects. The study used thymus tissue resected during corrective heart surgery. Gene usage (both V and J) appeared biased in thymic and blood repertoires. Thymic repertoires of unrelated individuals were reported in related research to overlap highly.

Source material: thymocytes. The receptor was isolated from a boy under three years old with a congenital heart defect. The J gene is TRBJ1-5, the V gene TRBV28, with D unclear. The CDR3 protein is CASSHLGSYGENSNQPQHF. The CDR3 DNA sequence: TGTGCCAGCAGTCACCTAGGGAGTTACGGTGAAAATAGCAATCAGCCCCAGCATTTT.